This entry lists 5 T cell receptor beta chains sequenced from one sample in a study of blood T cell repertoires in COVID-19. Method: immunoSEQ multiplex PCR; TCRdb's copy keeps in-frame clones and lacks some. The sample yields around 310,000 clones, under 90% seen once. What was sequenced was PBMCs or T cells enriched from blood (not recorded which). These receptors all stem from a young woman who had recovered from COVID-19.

The CDR3 DNA sequence: TGTGCCAGCAGAAGGGGCCCGAACACTGAAGCTTTCTTT. This encodes CASRRGPNTEAFF. The genes are TRBV6-5 and TRBJ1-1; a weak D match, TRBD1 (5 bases). V was clipped by 6 bases and J by 1 base, with 9 bases between them. This CDR3 contains 13 residues. From germline, CDR1 is MNHEY and CDR2 SVGAGI.

CDR3 amino acids: CASTKTGLGLQPQHF. The CDR3 region has the DNA TGTGCCAGCACCAAGACAGGGCTGGGACTTCAGCCCCAGCATTTT. The V call is TRBV6-5, the J call TRBJ1-5, with 7 bases aligning to TRBD1. Germline CDR1 is MNHEY and CDR2 is SVGAGI. Trimming removed 7 bases from V and 6 bases from J; junction bases left unmatched: 12. The CDR3 is 15 amino acids.

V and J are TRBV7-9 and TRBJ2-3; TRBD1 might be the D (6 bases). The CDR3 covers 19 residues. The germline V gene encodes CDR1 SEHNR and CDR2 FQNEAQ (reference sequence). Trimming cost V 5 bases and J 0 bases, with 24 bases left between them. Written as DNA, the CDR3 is TGTGCCAGCAGCCTCGGAACGGGCAACAGGGCCCTGAGCACAGATACGCAGTATTTT. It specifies CASSLGTGNRALSTDTQYF.

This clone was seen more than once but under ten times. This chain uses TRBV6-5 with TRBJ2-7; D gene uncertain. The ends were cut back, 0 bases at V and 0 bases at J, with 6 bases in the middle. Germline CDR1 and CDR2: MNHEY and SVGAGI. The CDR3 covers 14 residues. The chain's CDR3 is CASSYSPSSYEQYF. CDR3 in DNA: TGTGCCAGCAGTTACTCGCCCAGCTCCTACGAGCAGTACTTC.

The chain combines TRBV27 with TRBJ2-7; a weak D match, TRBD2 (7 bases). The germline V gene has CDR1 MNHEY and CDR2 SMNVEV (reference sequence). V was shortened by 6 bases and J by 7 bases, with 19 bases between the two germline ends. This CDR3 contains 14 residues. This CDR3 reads CASRGRDKGWEQYF. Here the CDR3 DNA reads TGTGCCAGCAGGGGGAGGGACAAGGGATGGGAGCAGTACTTC.